This T cell receptor (beta chain) stems from a study of blood T cells in healthy people across ages. Next came a second PCR, run for about 6 to 11 cycles, which used a sample-barcoded 5' primer along with a J-beta primer mix. TCRdb fed the 5' RACE reads into MiXCR, producing one record per CDR3 protein. The sample carries around 500,000 distinct CDR3 sequences, about a quarter recorded once. This clonotype came up a few times. These data were also filed under a second study, of T cells of mothers and their children. That source adds: Normalized overlap was always slightly, never significantly, higher in related than unrelated mother-child pairs.

The source is a boy aged 2 to 10 in good health. The sample taken for sequencing was blood.

The CDR3 DNA follows: TGTGCCCTAGGGGGTTTTCATGTCAGGGGGCGCTTTAGCTATGGCTACACCTTC. Protein: CALGGFHVRGRFSYGYTF. The rearrangement joins TRBV7-2 to TRBJ1-2; 8 bases agree with TRBD1. V was pared by 11 bases and J by 4 bases, with 24 bases of the junction left unmatched. Germline lookup yields CDR1 SGHTA and CDR2 FQGNSA. This CDR3 comprises 18 residues.